Listed here are 25 T cell receptor beta chains from one sample, sequenced in a study of T-cell reconstitution after alpha-beta-depleted transplantation in children. Preparing the TCRbeta library involved the use of unique molecular identifiers. TCRdb analysed the PCR reads with MiXCR anew, one entry per CDR3 protein. The sample contains hundreds of thousands of distinct CDR3 sequences, around 17% of which appear only once. The specimen was PBMCs from the stem cell graft donor, collected from the stem cell graft. These receptors all stem from a human donor who donated a stem cell graft to a child with acute myeloid leukemia.

This clonotype was recorded at least ten times. The chain is built from TRBV25-1 and TRBJ1-3; D remains ambiguous. V gave up 4 bases and J gave up 3 bases, with 4 bases separating them. The germline CDR1 and CDR2 sequences are MGHDK and SYGVNS. The CDR3 sequence is 12 residues long. The CDR3 reads CASSGRGNTIYF. The CDR3, as DNA: TGTGCCAGCAGTGGCCGTGGAAACACCATATATTTT.

The chain employs TRBV6-2 or TRBV6-3 and TRBJ2-7; D may be TRBD1 (5 bases). This CDR3 is 15 amino acids long. Trimming left V 5 bases short and J 5 bases short, with 19 bases between. The germline gives CDR1 MNHEY, CDR2 SVGEGT. The CDR3 protein is CASSQDSLGVDEQYF. CDR3 coding DNA: TGTGCCAGCAGTCAAGACAGCCTAGGGGTTGACGAGCAGTACTTC.

The rearrangement joins TRBV7-2 to TRBJ2-3, with 10 positions matching TRBD2. Germline CDR1 reads SGHTA; CDR2 reads FQGNSA. This CDR3 is 16 amino acids long. Trimming at V came to 2 bases and at J to 3 bases, leaving 5 bases not matched to a gene. In nucleotides, the CDR3 is TGTGCCAGCAGCTTAATTTCTAGCGGGGGAACAGATACGCAGTATTTT. It is translated as CASSLISSGGTDTQYF.

There are many counts of this clonotype. V and J are TRBV7-3 and TRBJ1-6; D call uncertain. The CDR3 runs to 13 residues. V lost 3 bases and J 7 bases, leaving 7 bases between the germline ends. Germline loops: CDR1 SGHTA, CDR2 FQGTGA. CDR3 DNA: TGTGCCAGCAGCTTTACAAGGAATTCACCCCTCCACTTT. This codes for CASSFTRNSPLHF.

In regard to this clonotype: A much larger clone differs by one base, so this may be a read error. The CDR3 DNA follows: TGTGCCAGCCGACAGGGGGCCCAAGAGACCCATTACTTC. This encodes CASRQGAQETHYF. The chain is built from TRBV5-5 and TRBJ2-5; 10 bases line up with TRBD1. In germline, CDR1 is SGHKS, CDR2 YYEKEE (reference sequence). This CDR3 comprises 13 residues.

The V gene is TRBV12-3 or TRBV12-4, the J gene TRBJ1-6; no firm D call. The CDR3 is made up of 13 amino acids. The V gene lost 2 bases and the J gene lost 6 bases, with 5 bases spanning the gap. CDR3 DNA sequence: TGTGCCAGCAGTTTATGGAGTAATTCACCCCTCCACTTT. It encodes CASSLWSNSPLHF.

The chain has TRBV28 and TRBJ2-2; possibly TRBD2 for D (5 bases). The germline CDR1 and CDR2 sequences are MDHEN and SYDVKM. Trimming removed 6 bases from V and 0 bases from J, with 11 bases in between. The CDR3 sequence is 15 residues long. CDR3 in amino acids: CASRDEGSNTGELFF. DNA for the CDR3: TGTGCCAGCAGAGACGAGGGTTCGAACACCGGGGAGCTGTTTTTT.

For the CDR3, the DNA is TGTGCCAGCAGCCGGGACACTCCCGGGGAGCCCCAGCATTTT. Its translation: CASSRDTPGEPQHF. The rearrangement uses TRBV7-2 and TRBJ1-5; tentative D call: TRBD1 (6 bases). This CDR3 has 14 amino acids. Per germline, CDR1 SGHTA and CDR2 FQGNSA. Trimming removed 5 bases from V and 8 bases from J, with 16 bases in between.

This CDR3 is CSAETRDRGQEAFF. CDR3 nucleotides: TGCAGTGCCGAGACCCGGGACAGGGGGCAAGAAGCTTTCTTT. The rearrangement uses TRBV20-1 and TRBJ1-1, with 12 bases that match TRBD1. The CDR3 has 14 amino acids. Losses at the gene ends were 6 bases for V and 8 bases for J; bases not matched to a gene: 10. In germline, CDR1 is DFQATT, CDR2 SNEGSKA (reference sequence).

This clonotype was detected many times. This chain links TRBV20-1 with TRBJ2-3; D may be TRBD2 (5 bases). This CDR3 spans 15 amino acids. Trimming removed 6 bases from V and 1 base from J, with 17 bases in between. CDR1 is DFQATT, CDR2 SNEGSKA, per germline (reference sequence). CDR3: CSAPETAGGTDTQYF. The CDR3 region has the DNA TGCAGTGCACCCGAAACGGCGGGTGGCACAGATACGCAGTATTTT.

There are a few counts of this clonotype. This rearrangement joins TRBV15 to TRBJ1-5, with D maybe TRBD1 (5 bases). Germline CDR1 and CDR2: LNHNV and YYDKDF (reference sequence). This CDR3 is built from 15 residues. Trimming stripped 0 bases from V and 4 bases from J, with 10 bases between. CDR3 protein: CATSRDKGVNQPQHF. CDR3 DNA sequence: TGTGCCACCAGCAGAGATAAAGGGGTGAATCAGCCCCAGCATTTT.

This clonotype was recorded many times. The V and J genes are TRBV7-2 and TRBJ1-1; 7 bases are a match to TRBD1. The V gene's germline CDR1 is SGHTA and CDR2 FQGNSA. This CDR3 is built from 14 residues. Losses at the gene ends were 2 bases for V and 3 bases for J; bases not matched to a gene: 3. CDR3 DNA sequence: TGTGCCAGCAGCTTAAGTCAGGGGGACACTGAAGCTTTCTTT. It specifies CASSLSQGDTEAFF.

The chain couples TRBV3-1 to TRBJ2-7, with 9 bases matching TRBD1. The J segment lost 2 bases and the V segment lost 4 bases, leaving 6 bases of the junction unmatched. Germline CDR1 reads LGHDT; CDR2 reads YNNKEL (reference sequence). The CDR3 length is 15 residues. The CDR3 nucleotides are TGTGCCAGCAGCCCCCGGGACAGGGTACCCTACGAGCAGTACTTC. Its translation: CASSPRDRVPYEQYF.

This rearrangement joins TRBV10-3 to TRBJ1-3, with D hard to call. The CDR3 totals 15 residues. Germline loops: CDR1 ENHRY, CDR2 SYGVKD. Deletions cut 6 bases from V and 0 bases from J, with 12 bases between. This CDR3 reads CAIRDEISSGNTIYF. In nucleotides, the CDR3 is TGTGCCATCAGAGACGAGATATCCTCTGGAAACACCATATATTTT.

With regard to this clonotype: The germline gene is not matched at one end of the junction; a read error may be the cause. J is TRBJ1-4 and V is TRBV28; D is ambiguous. CDR3 length: 13 amino acids. CDR1 MDHEN and CDR2 SYDVKM come from the germline V gene. Here the CDR3 reads CASSFVVEERLFF. The CDR3 bases are TGTGCCAGCAGTTTTGTAGTAGAGGAAAGACTGTTTTTT.

Only a few counts were recorded for this clonotype. The J gene is TRBJ2-3, the V gene TRBV7-9; TRBD2 agrees at 7 bases. This CDR3 comprises 13 residues. Germline V gene sequence: CDR1 SEHNR, CDR2 FQNEAQ (reference sequence). Germline trimming cut 4 bases from V and 6 bases from J; bases unmatched to any gene: 4. This chain's CDR3 is CASSSLGGDTQYF. As DNA, the CDR3 is TGTGCCAGCAGCTCCCTGGGAGGGGATACGCAGTATTTT.

This clonotype was picked up many times. The genes are TRBV20-1 and TRBJ2-3, with 8 bases matching TRBD2. CDR3 length: 14 amino acids. V gave up 5 bases and J gave up 4 bases; unmatched junction bases: 8. CDR1 DFQATT and CDR2 SNEGSKA come from the germline V gene (reference sequence). The CDR3 DNA is TGCAGTGCTTCTCAGCGGGGGAAATCAGATACGCAGTATTTT. It specifies CSASQRGKSDTQYF.

This clonotype was seen ten or more times. The V call is TRBV20-1, the J call TRBJ2-3; 7 nucleotides line up with TRBD1. The germline gives CDR1 DFQATT, CDR2 SNEGSKA (reference sequence). The length of the CDR3 is 19 residues. The V segment lost 4 bases and the J segment 2 bases; nucleotides outside the gene matches: 21. The CDR3 DNA sequence: TGCAGTGCTATGTCGGGACAGAATTTAATCCACACATCCACAGATACGCAGTATTTT. This gives the protein CSAMSGQNLIHTSTDTQYF.

This clonotype was seen at least ten times. The chain employs TRBV20-1 and TRBJ1-1, with D unclear. Trimming shortened V by 0 bases and J by 4 bases, and 12 bases separated the two germline ends. The CDR3 totals 14 residues. Germline values: CDR1 DFQATT, CDR2 SNEGSKA (reference sequence). CDR3: CSARERVYSTEAFF. The CDR3 DNA follows: TGCAGTGCTAGAGAGAGGGTTTACAGCACTGAAGCTTTCTTT.

This clonotype appeared a few times. The rearrangement joins TRBV6-6 to TRBJ1-2; D is unclear. V lost 3 bases, J lost 6 bases, and 8 bases lay in between. Germline-derived CDR1 and CDR2 are MNHNY and SVGAGI (reference sequence). This CDR3 is built from 12 residues. CDR3 sequence reads: CASSYGPDGYTF. For the CDR3, the DNA is TGTGCCAGCAGTTATGGTCCCGATGGCTACACCTTC.

This chain links TRBV9 with TRBJ1-3; D possibly corresponds to TRBD1 (6 bases). The germline V and J ends were trimmed by 3 bases and 0 bases, with 13 bases remaining between them. The CDR3 has 16 amino acids. CDR1 is SGDLS and CDR2 is YYNGEE in the germline V gene. Here the CDR3 DNA reads TGTGCCAGCAGCGGGGCAGGACAGATCTCTGGAAACACCATATATTTT. This codes for CASSGAGQISGNTIYF.

The rearrangement joins TRBV7-9 to TRBJ2-5, with 11 bases lining up with TRBD1. The CDR3 totals 16 residues. In germline, CDR1 is SEHNR, CDR2 FQNEAQ (reference sequence). The J segment lost 5 bases and the V segment lost 3 bases, leaving 8 bases of the junction unmatched. The CDR3 reads CASSFTGTGGRETQYF. As DNA, the CDR3 is TGTGCCAGCAGCTTCACCGGGACAGGGGGTCGTGAGACCCAGTACTTC.

This clonotype was found many times. At one of its ends the junction is not consistent with the germline gene, which may arise from a read error. This chain joins TRBV5-1 and TRBJ2-2; possible D gene TRBD1, 5 bases. CDR3 length: 14 residues. Germline V gives CDR1 SGHRS, CDR2 YFSETQ. The CDR3 DNA is TGTGCCAGCAGTCCCGGACAGAACACCGGGGAGCTGTTTTTT. It specifies CASSPGQNTGELFF.

This clonotype was observed many times. This chain joins TRBV15 and TRBJ1-1; D is undetermined. Trimming removed 1 base from V and 4 bases from J, with 13 bases in between. Germline CDR1 reads LNHNV; CDR2 reads YYDKDF (reference sequence). The CDR3 is made up of 15 amino acids. CDR3 nucleotides: TGTGCCACCAGCAGAGGGAGTGGGGTGGGCACTGAAGCTTTCTTT. Its protein product is CATSRGSGVGTEAFF.

CDR3 protein: CASSTTAGGRKETQYF. DNA of the CDR3: TGTGCCAGCAGCACCACAGCGGGGGGCAGAAAAGAGACCCAGTACTTC. This chain uses TRBV7-9 with TRBJ2-5, with 9 bases that match TRBD2. Germline V gene sequence: CDR1 SEHNR, CDR2 FQNEAQ (reference sequence). This CDR3 is 16 amino acids long. V lost 5 bases and J lost 3; bases outside the gene matches: 10.